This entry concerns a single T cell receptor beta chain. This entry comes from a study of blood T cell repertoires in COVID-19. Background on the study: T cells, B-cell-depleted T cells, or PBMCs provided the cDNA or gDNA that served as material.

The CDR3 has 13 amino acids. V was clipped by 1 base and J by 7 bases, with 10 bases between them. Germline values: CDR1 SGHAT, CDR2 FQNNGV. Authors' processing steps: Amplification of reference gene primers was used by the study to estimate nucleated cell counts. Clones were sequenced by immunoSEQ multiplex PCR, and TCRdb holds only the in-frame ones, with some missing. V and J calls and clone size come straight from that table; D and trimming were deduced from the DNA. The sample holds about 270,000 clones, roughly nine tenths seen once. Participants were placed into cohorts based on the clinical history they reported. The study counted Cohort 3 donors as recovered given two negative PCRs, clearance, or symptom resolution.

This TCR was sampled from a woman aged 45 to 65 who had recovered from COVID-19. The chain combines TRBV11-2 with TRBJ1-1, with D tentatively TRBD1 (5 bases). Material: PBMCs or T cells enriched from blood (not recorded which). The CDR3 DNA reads TGTGCCAGCAGCTTAGTACAGGCTTTTGAAGCTTTCTTT. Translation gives CASSLVQAFEAFF.